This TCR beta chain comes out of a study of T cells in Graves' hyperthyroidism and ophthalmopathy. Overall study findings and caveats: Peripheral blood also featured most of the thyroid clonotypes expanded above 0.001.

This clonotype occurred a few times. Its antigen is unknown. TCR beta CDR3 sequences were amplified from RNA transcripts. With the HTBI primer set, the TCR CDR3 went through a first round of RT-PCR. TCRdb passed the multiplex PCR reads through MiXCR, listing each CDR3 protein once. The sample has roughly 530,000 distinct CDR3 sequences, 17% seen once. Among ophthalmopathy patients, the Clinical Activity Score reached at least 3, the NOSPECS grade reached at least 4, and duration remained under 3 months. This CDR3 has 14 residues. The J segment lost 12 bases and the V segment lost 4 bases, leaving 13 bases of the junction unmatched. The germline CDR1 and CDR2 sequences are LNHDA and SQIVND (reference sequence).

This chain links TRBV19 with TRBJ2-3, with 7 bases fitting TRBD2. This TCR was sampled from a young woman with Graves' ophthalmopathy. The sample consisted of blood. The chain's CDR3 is CASSKGLEEGAQYF. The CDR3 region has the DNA TGTGCCAGTAGTAAAGGACTAGAGGAAGGGGCCCAGTATTTT.